This record looks at one T cell receptor beta chain sequence and its context. The antigen is not known. This record belongs to a study of T-cell memory formation after mild COVID-19. Study-wide results and caveats: Among clones contracting day 15 to 85, CD4/CD8 was balanced, whereas later expanders leaned CD4+.

Sample barcodes and UMIs were carried by the TCR alpha and TCR beta cDNA libraries that 5'RACE generated with constant-segment primers. A single record per CDR3 protein comes from TCRdb applying MiXCR to the 5' RACE reads. The top ten hold about 12% of the sample, which has approximately 480,000 distinct CDR3 sequences, approximately 18% seen once. The CDR3 has 16 amino acids. V gene TRBV21-1 combines with J gene TRBJ2-5; the table's D call, TRBD2, has no DNA check behind it. TRBV21-1 is recorded as a pseudogene. This clonotype was sampled from an adult woman who had mild COVID-19 (a few samples of this study predate the infection). Cell type and time point are not known. Material for sequencing was PBMCs or a T cell subset sorted from them (not recorded which). CDR3 amino acids: CASSLPKLASQETQYF. CDR3 DNA: TGTGCCAGCAGCCTCCCCAAACTCGCAAGCCAAGAGACCCAGTACTTC.